What follows are 25 T cell receptor beta chains derived from one specimen sequenced in a study of Ad26.COV2.S vaccination and SARS-CoV-2 variants. Measured with immunoSEQ multiplex PCR; TCRdb has only the in-frame clones, and not every one. Of 350,000 to 400,000 clones in the sample, approximately 90% were seen once. The sample's treatment: approximately 18 received Ad26.COV2.S at low or high dose, single or two shots; roughly 5 received placebo; per-sample allocation not given. At day 63 after the first vaccine or placebo injection, samples were drawn. Specimen: peripheral blood, collected in a trial of Ad26.COV2.S vaccine versus placebo. These receptors were taken from a person between 18 and 60 years old who received the Ad26.COV2.S COVID-19 vaccine or a placebo.

The rearrangement links TRBV30 to TRBJ2-3; perhaps TRBD1 as D (6 bases). The V and J ends lost 2 bases and 2 bases respectively, with 14 bases between them. CDR3 length: 15 amino acids. Germline V gives CDR1 GTSNPN, CDR2 SVGIG (reference sequence). As DNA, the CDR3 is TGTGCCTGGAGTCCCACAGGGCCAAACACAGATACGCAGTATTTT. Encoded protein: CAWSPTGPNTDTQYF.

The chain recombines TRBV7-2 with TRBJ2-7, with TRBD2 matching 7 bases. The V gene's germline CDR1 is SGHTA and CDR2 FQGNSA. The CDR3 runs to 12 residues. V trimming: 5 bases; J trimming: 6 bases; junction bases outside the gene matches: 4. CDR3 protein: CASSPSGGEQYF. The DNA of the CDR3 is TGTGCCAGCAGCCCCTCGGGGGGCGAGCAGTACTTC.

With respect to this clone: The same CDR3 can be traced to other DNA sequences in this sample. The chain employs TRBV18 and TRBJ1-1; D gene unclear. In germline, CDR1 is KGHSH, CDR2 LQKENI. There are 15 residues in the CDR3. V dropped 3 bases and J dropped 1 base, with 12 bases sitting between them. In DNA, the CDR3 is TGTGCCAGCTCACCGTTAGGCACGGAGAACACTGAAGCTTTCTTT. The encoded protein is CASSPLGTENTEAFF. The variable domain in full, completed from reference TRBV18 and TRBJ1-1, reads NAGVMQNPRHLVRRRGQEARLRCSPMKGHSHVYWYRQLPEEGLKFMVYLQKENIIDESGMPKERFSAEFPKEGPSILRIQQVVRGDSAAYFCASSPLGTENTEAFFGQGTRLTVV.

This clone has just one count. This chain joins TRBV5-1 and TRBJ1-1; unclear D gene. CDR3 size: 14 residues. The germline V and J ends were trimmed by 6 bases and 1 base, with 13 bases remaining between them. Germline assignment: CDR1 SGHRS and CDR2 YFSETQ. The DNA for the CDR3 is TGCGCCAGCACCCAGGACCCAGAGAACACTGAAGCTTTCTTT. It codes for CASTQDPENTEAFF.

The sample holds one count of this clone. J is TRBJ1-3 and V is TRBV4-1; no clear D. The CDR3 consists of 14 residues. V lost 0 bases and J lost 4, with 7 bases in between. Germline V lookup: CDR1 MGHRA, CDR2 YSYEKL. CDR3 region: CASSQESGGNTIYF. The CDR3 DNA follows: TGCGCCAGCAGCCAAGAAAGTGGCGGAAACACCATATATTTT.

The CDR3 nucleotides read TGTGCCAGCAGCGCATCGCGGGGGGCGGGCAATCAGCCCCAGCATTTT. It yields the protein CASSASRGAGNQPQHF. This chain links TRBV7-8 with TRBJ1-5, with D possibly being TRBD1 (6 bases). The CDR3 extends over 16 amino acids. V lost 5 bases, J lost 2 bases, and 16 bases lay in between. Germline CDR1 reads SGHVS; CDR2 reads FQNEAQ.

The chain uses TRBV28 and TRBJ1-6, with TRBD1 identical over 7 bases. The V gene end was trimmed by 10 bases and the J gene end by 9 bases; junction bases not matched to a gene: 6. Germline loops: CDR1 MDHEN, CDR2 SYDVKM. The CDR3 runs 12 residues. The CDR3 coding sequence is TGTGCCACGGACAGGACGAGTTCACCCCTCCACTTT. Protein sequence: CATDRTSSPLHF.

The chain is built from TRBV27 and TRBJ2-1; 9 bases are shared with TRBD2. Germline V CDR1 and CDR2: MNHEY, SMNVEV (reference sequence). The V and J ends lost 5 bases and 10 bases, in that order; junction bases with no gene match: 9. The CDR3 is made up of 14 amino acids. This CDR3 is CASSTGLAVGEQFF. The CDR3 DNA sequence: TGTGCCAGCAGTACGGGACTAGCTGTTGGGGAGCAGTTCTTC.

CDR3 in amino acids: CASSEGGRYEQYF. The CDR3 DNA is TGTGCCAGCAGTGAGGGGGGGAGGTACGAGCAGTACTTC. The chain is built from TRBV6-1 and TRBJ2-7, with 7 bases aligning to TRBD2. Germline lookup yields CDR1 MNHNS and CDR2 SASEGT. The CDR3 length is 13 residues. The ends lost 3 bases at V and 4 bases at J; junction bases unmatched: 3.

The genes are TRBV19 and TRBJ1-4; no reliable D call. The ends were cut back, 2 bases at V and 6 bases at J, with 13 bases in the middle. The V gene's germline CDR1 is LNHDA and CDR2 SQIVND (reference sequence). The CDR3 runs 15 residues. CDR3 coding DNA: TGTGCCAGTAGTATACGTTCGGGCTTTGATGAAAAACTGTTTTTT. Its protein is CASSIRSGFDEKLFF.

The V call is TRBV4-1, the J call TRBJ1-5; D is perhaps TRBD1 (5 bases). The CDR3 contains 17 residues. V lost 1 base to trimming and J lost 0 bases, with 13 bases between them. Germline lookup yields CDR1 MGHRA and CDR2 YSYEKL. In nucleotides, the CDR3 is TGCGCCAGCAGCCAAGTTCGCGGCGGGACTAGCAATCAGCCCCAGCATTTT. This translates into CASSQVRGGTSNQPQHF.

The V and J genes are TRBV7-9 and TRBJ2-5, with D maybe TRBD2 (6 bases). Germline CDR1 is SEHNR and CDR2 is FQNEAQ (reference sequence). This CDR3 spans 15 amino acids. The V gene lost 5 bases and the J gene lost 1 base, with 14 bases spanning the gap. The CDR3, as DNA: TGTGCCAGCAGCCCAGGGACTCTCCGCCAAGAGACCCAGTACTTC. Its protein product is CASSPGTLRQETQYF. Full variable domain (rest looked up from reference TRBV7-9 and TRBJ2-5): DTGVSQNPRHKITKRGQNVTFRCDPISEHNRLYWYRQTLGQGPEFLTYFQNEAQLEKSRLLSDRFSAERPKGSFSTLEIQRTEQGDSAMYLCASSPGTLRQETQYFGPGTRLLVL.

The chain recombines TRBV5-4 with TRBJ1-2; D is unclear. V was pared by 0 bases and J by 4 bases, with 10 bases between. Germline lookup yields CDR1 SGHNT and CDR2 YYREEE (reference sequence). The CDR3 totals 14 residues. This CDR3 is CASSLEGISYGYTF. Here the CDR3 DNA reads TGTGCCAGCAGCTTGGAAGGGATTTCCTATGGCTACACCTTC.

The J gene is TRBJ2-1, the V gene TRBV19; 8 bases are a match to TRBD1. CDR3 length: 15 amino acids. The junction had 4 bases not matched to a gene; V was cut back by 6 bases and J by 0 bases. Germline V gene data show CDR1 as LNHDA and CDR2 as SQIVND (reference sequence). CDR3 in amino acids: CASSLGQDSYNEQFF. The CDR3 DNA reads as TGTGCCAGTAGCCTGGGACAGGACTCCTACAATGAGCAGTTCTTC. The whole variable domain, remainder taken from reference TRBV19 and TRBJ2-1, is DGGITQSPKYLFRKEGQNVTLSCEQNLNHDAMYWYRQDPGQGLRLIYYSQIVNDFQKGDIAEGYSVSREKKESFPLTVTSAQKNPTAFYLCASSLGQDSYNEQFFGPGTRLTVL.

The V gene is TRBV11-2, the J gene TRBJ1-5; D may be TRBD1 (5 bases). Germline lookup yields CDR1 SGHAT and CDR2 FQNNGV. V lost 1 base to trimming and J lost 2 bases, with 15 bases between them. CDR3 length equals 17 residues. In nucleotides, the CDR3 is TGTGCCAGCAGCTTAGTCAGGGCAGCACAGGGCAATCAGCCCCAGCATTTT. It translates to CASSLVRAAQGNQPQHF.

The V call is TRBV9, the J call TRBJ1-2, with D maybe TRBD1 (6 bases). Germline V lookup: CDR1 SGDLS, CDR2 YYNGEE. This CDR3 is 14 amino acids long. Deletions cut 4 bases from V and 6 bases from J, with 16 bases between. CDR3 DNA: TGTGCCAGCAGCCCCGACAGGCGGGGGAATGGCTACACCTTC. This translates into CASSPDRRGNGYTF.

This clone was counted only a few times. V is TRBV18 and J is TRBJ2-7; 7 bases fit TRBD1. Germline V gene lookup returns CDR1 KGHSH and CDR2 LQKENI. V lost 6 bases and J lost 7; bases outside the gene matches: 12. The length of the CDR3 is 14 residues. CDR3 sequence reads: CASSLKRGLGEQYF. CDR3 nucleotides: TGTGCCAGCTCCCTCAAGAGGGGGCTGGGGGAGCAGTACTTC.

This clone was detected once. CDR3 DNA sequence: TGTGCCAGCAGTTTCGGTTTTGCAAATACGCAGTATTTT. Residues: CASSFGFANTQYF. This chain joins TRBV6-2 or TRBV6-3 and TRBJ2-3; unclear D gene. Germline V gives CDR1 MNHEY, CDR2 SVGEGT. This CDR3 spans 13 amino acids. The V end lost 4 bases, the J end lost 7 bases, and 12 bases lay between the germline ends.

The chain employs TRBV18 and TRBJ2-3, with TRBD2 matching over 10 bases. This CDR3 has 16 residues. Germline V gene sequence: CDR1 KGHSH, CDR2 LQKENI. V shed 4 bases, J shed 2 bases, and the junction held 6 bases outside the gene matches. CDR3 loop: CASSLRLAGDTDTQYF. CDR3 bases: TGTGCCAGCTCACTACGGCTAGCGGGGGACACAGATACGCAGTATTTT.

This chain joins TRBV2 and TRBJ2-2; D ambiguous. Germline V gene lookup returns CDR1 SNHLY and CDR2 FYNNEI. V lost 1 base to trimming and J lost 9 bases, with 9 bases between them. CDR3 length: 13 amino acids. The CDR3: CASSEEVSWELFF. In nucleotides, the CDR3 is TGTGCCAGCAGTGAAGAAGTCAGCTGGGAGCTGTTTTTT.

This chain uses TRBV5-1 with TRBJ1-1; weak D call: TRBD1 (6 bases). CDR1 is SGHRS and CDR2 is YFSETQ in the germline V gene. Trimming took off 7 bases at V and 1 base at J, with 14 bases between the two ends. The CDR3 has 14 residues. The CDR3 spells CASHSSGANTEAFF. In DNA, the CDR3 is TGCGCCAGCCACTCGTCAGGGGCGAACACTGAAGCTTTCTTT.

This chain joins TRBV27 and TRBJ2-3; TRBD2 is a possible D gene (7 bases). CDR1 is MNHEY, CDR2 SMNVEV, per germline (reference sequence). CDR3 size: 14 residues. Trimming left V 6 bases short and J 6 bases short, with 16 bases between. CDR3 sequence: CASRLGGVVDTQYF. The DNA of the CDR3 is TGTGCCAGCAGGTTAGGGGGGGTTGTGGATACGCAGTATTTT.

The chain couples TRBV3-1 (or the pseudogene TRBV3-2) to TRBJ2-7; no definite D call. This CDR3 has 14 residues. Germline CDR1 reads LGHDT; CDR2 reads YNNKEL (reference sequence). Trimming pared 3 bases from V and 1 base from J, leaving 10 bases between. The CDR3 protein is CASSQSRLSYEQYF. In nucleotides, the CDR3 is TGTGCCAGCAGCCAGTCCAGGCTTTCCTACGAGCAGTACTTC.

This chain links TRBV3-1 (or the pseudogene TRBV3-2) with TRBJ1-2; D call uncertain. The CDR3 is 14 amino acids. CDR1 and CDR2 (germline): LGHDT, YNNKEL (reference sequence). The V and J ends lost 0 bases and 8 bases respectively, with 13 bases between them. CDR3 protein: CASSQDWGGRGYTF. The CDR3, as DNA: TGTGCCAGCAGCCAAGACTGGGGTGGTAGAGGCTACACCTTC.

The chain combines TRBV30 with TRBJ1-1, with D perhaps TRBD1 (6 bases). The CDR3 length is 12 residues. CDR1 and CDR2 from the germline V gene are GTSNPN and SVGIG (reference sequence). Trimming cost V 6 bases and J 1 base, with 9 bases left between them. CDR3 nucleotide sequence: TGTGCCTGCGGACAGCCGAACACTGAAGCTTTCTTT. This sequence encodes CACGQPNTEAFF.